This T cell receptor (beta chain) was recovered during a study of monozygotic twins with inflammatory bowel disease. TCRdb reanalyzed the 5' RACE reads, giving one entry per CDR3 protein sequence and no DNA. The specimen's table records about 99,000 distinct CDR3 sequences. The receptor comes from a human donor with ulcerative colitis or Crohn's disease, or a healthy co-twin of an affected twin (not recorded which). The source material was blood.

CDR3 sequence: CSARARAVSLEVYF. The chain links TRBV20-1 to TRBJ2-7; TCRdb's D call, TRBD2, is unchecked because there is no DNA. The CDR3 sequence is 14 residues long. CDR1 is DFQATT and CDR2 is SNEGSKA in the germline V gene (reference sequence).